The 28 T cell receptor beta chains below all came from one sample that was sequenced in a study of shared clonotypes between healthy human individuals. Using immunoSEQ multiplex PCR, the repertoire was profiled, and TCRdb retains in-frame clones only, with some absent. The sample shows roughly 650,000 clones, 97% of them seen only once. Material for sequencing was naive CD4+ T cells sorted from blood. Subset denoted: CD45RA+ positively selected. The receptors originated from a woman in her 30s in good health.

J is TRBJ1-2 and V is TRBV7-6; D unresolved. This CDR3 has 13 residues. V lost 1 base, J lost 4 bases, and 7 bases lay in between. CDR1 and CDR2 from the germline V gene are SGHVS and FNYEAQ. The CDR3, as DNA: TGTGCCAGCAGCTTAGAACAGTTCTATGGCTACACCTTC. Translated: CASSLEQFYGYTF.

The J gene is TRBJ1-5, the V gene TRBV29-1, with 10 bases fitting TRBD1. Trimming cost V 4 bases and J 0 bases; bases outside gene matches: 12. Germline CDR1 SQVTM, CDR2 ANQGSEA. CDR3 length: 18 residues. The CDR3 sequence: CSVAPSTGGEGSNQPQHF. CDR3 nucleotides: TGCAGCGTTGCCCCTTCGACAGGGGGCGAGGGTAGCAATCAGCCCCAGCATTTT.

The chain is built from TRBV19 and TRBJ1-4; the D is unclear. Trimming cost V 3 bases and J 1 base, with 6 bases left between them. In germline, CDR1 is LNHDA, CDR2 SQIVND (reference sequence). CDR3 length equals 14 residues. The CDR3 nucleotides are TGTGCCAGTAGTATCGTGGGAACTAATGAAAAACTGTTTTTT. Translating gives CASSIVGTNEKLFF.

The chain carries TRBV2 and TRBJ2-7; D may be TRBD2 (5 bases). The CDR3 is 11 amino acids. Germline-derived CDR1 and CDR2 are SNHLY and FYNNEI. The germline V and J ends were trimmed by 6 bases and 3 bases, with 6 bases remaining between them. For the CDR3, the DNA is TGTGCCAGCAGCGGGAACTACGAGCAGTACTTC. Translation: CASSGNYEQYF.

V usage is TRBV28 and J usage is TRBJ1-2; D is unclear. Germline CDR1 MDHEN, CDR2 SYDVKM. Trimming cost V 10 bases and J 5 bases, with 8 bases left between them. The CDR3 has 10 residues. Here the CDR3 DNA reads TGTGCCACCGCGCAGTATGGCTACACCTTC. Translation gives CATAQYGYTF.

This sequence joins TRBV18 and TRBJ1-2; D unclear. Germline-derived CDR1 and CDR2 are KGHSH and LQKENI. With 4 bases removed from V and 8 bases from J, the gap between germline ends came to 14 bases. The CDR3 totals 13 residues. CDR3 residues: CASSLPLVRGYTF. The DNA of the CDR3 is TGTGCCAGCTCACTACCCTTAGTCCGGGGCTACACCTTC.

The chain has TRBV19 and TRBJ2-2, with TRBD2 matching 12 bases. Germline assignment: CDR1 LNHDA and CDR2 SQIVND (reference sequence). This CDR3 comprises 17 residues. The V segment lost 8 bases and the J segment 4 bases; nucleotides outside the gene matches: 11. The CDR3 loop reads CASRTGLAGYFTGELFF. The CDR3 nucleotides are TGTGCCAGTCGGACTGGACTAGCGGGATATTTCACCGGGGAGCTGTTTTTT. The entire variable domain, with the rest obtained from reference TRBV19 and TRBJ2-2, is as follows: DGGITQSPKYLFRKEGQNVTLSCEQNLNHDAMYWYRQDPGQGLRLIYYSQIVNDFQKGDIAEGYSVSREKKESFPLTVTSAQKNPTAFYLCASRTGLAGYFTGELFFGEGSRLTVL.

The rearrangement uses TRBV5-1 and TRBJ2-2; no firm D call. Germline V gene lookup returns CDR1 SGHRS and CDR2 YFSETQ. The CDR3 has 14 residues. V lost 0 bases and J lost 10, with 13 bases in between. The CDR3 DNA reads TGCGCCAGCAGCTTGGGAGTTAGAGGCGAGGAGCTGTTTTTT. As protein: CASSLGVRGEELFF.

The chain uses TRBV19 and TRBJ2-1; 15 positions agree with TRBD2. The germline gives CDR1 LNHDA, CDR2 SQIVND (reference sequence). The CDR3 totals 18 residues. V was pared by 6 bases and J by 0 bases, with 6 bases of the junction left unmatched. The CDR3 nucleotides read TGTGCCAGTAGGCCGGGACTAGCGGGAGGTAGCTCCTACAATGAGCAGTTCTTC. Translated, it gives CASRPGLAGGSSYNEQFF.

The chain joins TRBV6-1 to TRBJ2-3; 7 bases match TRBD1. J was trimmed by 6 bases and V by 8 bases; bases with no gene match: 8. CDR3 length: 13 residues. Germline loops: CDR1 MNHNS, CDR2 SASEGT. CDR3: CASSTGDGDTQYF. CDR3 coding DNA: TGTGCCAGCTCTACAGGGGACGGGGATACGCAGTATTTT.

The chain's CDR3 is CASSPAGDSSYEQYF. The CDR3 coding sequence is TGCGCCAGCAGCCCAGCGGGAGACAGCTCCTACGAGCAGTACTTC. This chain links TRBV5-1 with TRBJ2-7; 8 bases align to TRBD2. The J segment lost 0 bases and the V segment lost 4 bases, leaving 6 bases of the junction unmatched. The V gene's germline CDR1 is SGHRS and CDR2 YFSETQ. The CDR3 spans 15 residues.

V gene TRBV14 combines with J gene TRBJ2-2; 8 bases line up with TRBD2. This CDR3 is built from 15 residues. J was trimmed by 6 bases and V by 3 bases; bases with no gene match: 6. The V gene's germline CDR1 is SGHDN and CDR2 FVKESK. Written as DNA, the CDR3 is TGTGCCAGCAGCCATGTCGGGAGGGCCCCCGGGGAGCTGTTTTTT. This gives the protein CASSHVGRAPGELFF.

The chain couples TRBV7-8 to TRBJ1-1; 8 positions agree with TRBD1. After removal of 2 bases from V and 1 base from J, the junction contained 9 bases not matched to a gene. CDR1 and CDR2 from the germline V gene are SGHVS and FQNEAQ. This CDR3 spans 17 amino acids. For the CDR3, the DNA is TGTGCCAGCAGCTTATTCGGACAGGGTCGCTCGAACACTGAAGCTTTCTTT. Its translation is CASSLFGQGRSNTEAFF.

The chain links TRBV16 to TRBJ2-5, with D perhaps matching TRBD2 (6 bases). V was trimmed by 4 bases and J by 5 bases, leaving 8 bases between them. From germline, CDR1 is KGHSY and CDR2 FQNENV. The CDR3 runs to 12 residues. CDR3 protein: CASSRDWETQYF. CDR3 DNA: TGTGCCAGCAGCCGGGACTGGGAGACCCAGTACTTC.

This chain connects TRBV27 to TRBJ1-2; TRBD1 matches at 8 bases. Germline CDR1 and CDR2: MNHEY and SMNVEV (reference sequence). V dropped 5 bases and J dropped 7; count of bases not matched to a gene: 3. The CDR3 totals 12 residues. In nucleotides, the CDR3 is TGTGCCAGCAGTCCTGACAGGGGTGGCTACACCTTC. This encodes CASSPDRGGYTF.

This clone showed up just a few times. The CDR3 spells CASSPDRAYEQYF. DNA of the CDR3: TGTGCCAGCAGCCCGGACAGGGCCTACGAGCAGTACTTC. This chain connects TRBV5-4 to TRBJ2-7, with 8 bases that match TRBD1. The CDR3 covers 13 residues. Trimming removed 4 bases from V and 2 bases from J; junction bases left unmatched: 2. Germline V gene lookup returns CDR1 SGHNT and CDR2 YYREEE (reference sequence).

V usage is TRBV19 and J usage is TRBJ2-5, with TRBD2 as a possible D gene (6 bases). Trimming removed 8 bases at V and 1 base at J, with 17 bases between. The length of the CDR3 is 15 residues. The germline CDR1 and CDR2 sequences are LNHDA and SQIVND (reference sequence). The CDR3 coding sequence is TGTGCCAGTGGGTCTTTGAGCGGGCCCCAAGAGACCCAGTACTTC. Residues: CASGSLSGPQETQYF.

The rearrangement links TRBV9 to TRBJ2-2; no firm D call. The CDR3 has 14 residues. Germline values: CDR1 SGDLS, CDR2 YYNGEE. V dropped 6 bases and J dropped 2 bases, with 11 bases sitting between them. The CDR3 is CASTARPNTGELFF. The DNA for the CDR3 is TGTGCCAGCACAGCGAGACCAAACACCGGGGAGCTGTTTTTT.

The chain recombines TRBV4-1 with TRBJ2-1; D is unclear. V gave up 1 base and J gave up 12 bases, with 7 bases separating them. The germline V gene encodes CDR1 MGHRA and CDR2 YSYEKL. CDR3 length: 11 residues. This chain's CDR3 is CASSQALTQFF. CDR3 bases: TGCGCCAGCAGCCAAGCCCTCACGCAGTTCTTC.

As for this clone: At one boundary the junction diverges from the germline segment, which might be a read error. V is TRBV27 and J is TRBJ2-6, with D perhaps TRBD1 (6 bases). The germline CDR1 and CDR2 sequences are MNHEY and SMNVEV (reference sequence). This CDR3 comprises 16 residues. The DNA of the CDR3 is TGTGCCAGCAGTTTAAACTCCCGGGCAGGGGTCAACGTCCTGACTTTC. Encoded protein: CASSLNSRAGVNVLTF.

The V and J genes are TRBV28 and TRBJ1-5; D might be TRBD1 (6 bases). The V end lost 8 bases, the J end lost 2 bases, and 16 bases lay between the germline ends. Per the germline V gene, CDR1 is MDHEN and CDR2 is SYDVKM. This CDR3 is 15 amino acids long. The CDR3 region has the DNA TGTGCCAGCCTACAGACGAAGGGGGGCAATCAGCCCCAGCATTTT. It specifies CASLQTKGGNQPQHF.

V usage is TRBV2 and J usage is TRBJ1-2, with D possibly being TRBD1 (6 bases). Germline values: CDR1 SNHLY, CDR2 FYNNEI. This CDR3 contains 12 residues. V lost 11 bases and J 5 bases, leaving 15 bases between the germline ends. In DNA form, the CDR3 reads TGTGCCTGCAAGACAGGCAGGTATGGCTACACCTTC. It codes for CACKTGRYGYTF.

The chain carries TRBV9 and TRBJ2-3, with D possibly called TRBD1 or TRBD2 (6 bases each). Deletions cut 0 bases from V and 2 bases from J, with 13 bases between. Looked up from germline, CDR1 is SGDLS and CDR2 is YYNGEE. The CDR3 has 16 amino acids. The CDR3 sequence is CASSVAGAELTDTQYF. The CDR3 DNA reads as TGTGCCAGCAGCGTAGCGGGGGCGGAACTCACAGATACGCAGTATTTT.

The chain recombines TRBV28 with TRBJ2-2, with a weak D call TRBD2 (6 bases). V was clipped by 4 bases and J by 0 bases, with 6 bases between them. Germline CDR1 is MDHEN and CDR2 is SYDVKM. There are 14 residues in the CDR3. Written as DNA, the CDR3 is TGTGCCAGCAGTTGGACTACGAACACCGGGGAGCTGTTTTTT. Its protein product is CASSWTTNTGELFF.

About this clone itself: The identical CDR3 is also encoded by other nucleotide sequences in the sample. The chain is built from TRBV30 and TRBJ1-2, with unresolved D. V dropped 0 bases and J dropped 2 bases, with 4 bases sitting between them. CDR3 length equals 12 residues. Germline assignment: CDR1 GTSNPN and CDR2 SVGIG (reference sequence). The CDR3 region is CAWSVTNYGYTF. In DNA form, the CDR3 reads TGTGCCTGGAGTGTAACAAACTATGGCTACACCTTC.

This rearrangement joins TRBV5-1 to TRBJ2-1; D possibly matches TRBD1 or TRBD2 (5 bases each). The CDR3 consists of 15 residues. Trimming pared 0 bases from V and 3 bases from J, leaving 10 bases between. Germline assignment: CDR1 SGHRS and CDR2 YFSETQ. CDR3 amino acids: CASSLAEGHYNEQFF. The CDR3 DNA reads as TGCGCCAGCAGCTTGGCCGAGGGGCACTACAATGAGCAGTTCTTC.

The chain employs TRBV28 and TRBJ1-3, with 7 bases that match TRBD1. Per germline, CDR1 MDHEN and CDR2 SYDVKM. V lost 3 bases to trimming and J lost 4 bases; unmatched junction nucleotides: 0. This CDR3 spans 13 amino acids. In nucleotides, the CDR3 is TGTGCCAGCAGTTTGGGACAGGGAAACACCATATATTTT. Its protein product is CASSLGQGNTIYF.

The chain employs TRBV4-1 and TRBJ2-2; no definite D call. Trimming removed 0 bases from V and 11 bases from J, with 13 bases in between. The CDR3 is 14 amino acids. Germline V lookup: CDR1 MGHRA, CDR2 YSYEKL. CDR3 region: CASSQELWQSELFF. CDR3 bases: TGCGCCAGCAGCCAAGAGTTGTGGCAAAGCGAGCTGTTTTTT.